This T cell receptor beta chain was recovered during a study of shared clonotypes between healthy human individuals. Study details: Donors were a couple of women and a few men aged 18 to 49.

Unsorted samples drew genomic DNA from about 90 million PBMCs. The assay was carried out at the deep level. The data were produced by immunoSEQ multiplex PCR, yet TCRdb's version contains in-frame clones alone and is incomplete. The sample consists of about 480,000 clones, roughly 85% of them appearing once. The source material was PBMCs. This clonotype originated in a woman aged 40-49 years in good health. Some clones in this sample may be carry-over from other donors' samples.

In DNA, the CDR3 is TGTGCCAGCAGCTTGGACAGGTCAGAGACCCAGTACTTC. Translated: CASSLDRSETQYF. The V and J genes are TRBV7-1 and TRBJ2-5; 7 nucleotides line up with TRBD1. TRBV7-1 is known as an ORF, though its function is uncertain. With V trimmed by 4 bases and J by 4 bases, 3 bases remained unmatched. The length of the CDR3 is 13 residues.